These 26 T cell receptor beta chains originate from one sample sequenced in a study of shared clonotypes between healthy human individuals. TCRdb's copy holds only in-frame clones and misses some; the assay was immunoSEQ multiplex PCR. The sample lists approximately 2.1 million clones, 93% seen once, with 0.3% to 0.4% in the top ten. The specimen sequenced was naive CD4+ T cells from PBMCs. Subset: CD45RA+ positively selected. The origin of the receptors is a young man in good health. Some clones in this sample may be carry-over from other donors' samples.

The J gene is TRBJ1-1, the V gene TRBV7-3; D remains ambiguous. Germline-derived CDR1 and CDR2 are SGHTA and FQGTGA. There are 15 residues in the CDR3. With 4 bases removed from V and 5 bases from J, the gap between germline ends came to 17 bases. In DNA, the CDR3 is TGTGCCAGCAGCTCCCTAGGATTCTCGGCAACTGAAGCTTTCTTT. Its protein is CASSSLGFSATEAFF.

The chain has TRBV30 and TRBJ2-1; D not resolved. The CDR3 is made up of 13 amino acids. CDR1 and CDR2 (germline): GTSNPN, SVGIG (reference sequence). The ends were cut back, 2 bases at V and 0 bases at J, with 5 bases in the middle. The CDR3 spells CAWSPFSYNEQFF. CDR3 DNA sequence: TGTGCCTGGAGTCCTTTCTCCTACAATGAGCAGTTCTTC.

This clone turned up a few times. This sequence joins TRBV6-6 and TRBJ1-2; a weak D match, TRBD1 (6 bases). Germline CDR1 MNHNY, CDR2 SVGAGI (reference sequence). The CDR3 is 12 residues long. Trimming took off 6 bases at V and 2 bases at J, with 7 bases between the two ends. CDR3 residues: CASRTGNYGYTF. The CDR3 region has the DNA TGTGCCAGCAGAACAGGGAACTATGGCTACACCTTC.

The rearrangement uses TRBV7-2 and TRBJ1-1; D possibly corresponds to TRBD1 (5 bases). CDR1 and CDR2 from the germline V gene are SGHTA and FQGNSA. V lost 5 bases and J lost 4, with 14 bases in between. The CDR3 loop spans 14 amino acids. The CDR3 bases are TGTGCCAGCAGCGTGGTTATCGGGGGCACTGAAGCTTTCTTT. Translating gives CASSVVIGGTEAFF.

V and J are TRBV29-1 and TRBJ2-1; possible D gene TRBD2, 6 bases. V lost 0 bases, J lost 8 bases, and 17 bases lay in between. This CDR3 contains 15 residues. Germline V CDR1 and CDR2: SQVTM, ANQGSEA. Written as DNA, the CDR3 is TGCAGCGTTGAAGATCGCCGGGGGATGGGAGATGAGCAGTTCTTC. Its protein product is CSVEDRRGMGDEQFF.

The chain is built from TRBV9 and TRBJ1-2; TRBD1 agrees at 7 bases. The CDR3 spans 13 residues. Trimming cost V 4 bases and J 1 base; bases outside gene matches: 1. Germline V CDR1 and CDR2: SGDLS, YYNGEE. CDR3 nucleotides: TGTGCCAGCAGCCGACAGGGTAACTATGGCTACACCTTC. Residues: CASSRQGNYGYTF.

CDR3 residues: CASSLDYADTQYF. The CDR3 DNA sequence: TGCGCCAGCAGCTTGGATTACGCAGATACGCAGTATTTT. This chain connects TRBV5-1 to TRBJ2-3; D gene uncertain. The germline V and J ends were trimmed by 0 bases and 4 bases, with 6 bases remaining between them. Germline-derived CDR1 and CDR2 are SGHRS and YFSETQ. CDR3 length equals 13 residues.

The CDR3: CASSLLGGGQPQHF. The DNA for the CDR3 is TGTGCCAGCAGCCTACTCGGGGGAGGTCAGCCCCAGCATTTT. The chain links TRBV7-3 to TRBJ1-5; TRBD1 is a possible D gene (5 bases). CDR3 length: 14 amino acids. Between the trimmed V and J ends, which lost 5 bases and 6 bases, there was a span of 14 bases. Per the germline V gene, CDR1 is SGHTA and CDR2 is FQGTGA.

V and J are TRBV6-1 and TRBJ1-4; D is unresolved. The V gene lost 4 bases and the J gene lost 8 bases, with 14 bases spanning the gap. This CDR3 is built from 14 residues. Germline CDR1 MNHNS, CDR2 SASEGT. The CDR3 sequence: CASSGWPPHEKLFF. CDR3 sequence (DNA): TGTGCCAGCAGTGGTTGGCCGCCCCACGAAAAACTGTTTTTT.

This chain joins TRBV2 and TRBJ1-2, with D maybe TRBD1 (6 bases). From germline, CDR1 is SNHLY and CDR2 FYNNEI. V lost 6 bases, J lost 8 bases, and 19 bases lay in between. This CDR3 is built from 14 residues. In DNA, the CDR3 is TGTGCCAGCAGACCCTCAGGGGAACGTCGGGGCTACACCTTC. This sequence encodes CASRPSGERRGYTF.

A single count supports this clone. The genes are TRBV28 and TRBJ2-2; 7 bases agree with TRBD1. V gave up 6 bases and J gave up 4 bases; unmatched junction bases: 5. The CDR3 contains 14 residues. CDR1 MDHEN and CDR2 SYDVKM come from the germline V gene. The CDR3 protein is CASRQGGGTGELFF. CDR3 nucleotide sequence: TGTGCCAGCAGACAAGGGGGCGGCACCGGGGAGCTGTTTTTT.

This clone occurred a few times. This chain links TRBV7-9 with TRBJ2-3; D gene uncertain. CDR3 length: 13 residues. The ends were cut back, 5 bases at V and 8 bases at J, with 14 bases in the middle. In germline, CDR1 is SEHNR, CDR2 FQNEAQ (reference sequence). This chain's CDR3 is CASSPLAATTQYF. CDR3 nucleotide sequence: TGTGCCAGCAGCCCCTTGGCGGCAACTACGCAGTATTTT.

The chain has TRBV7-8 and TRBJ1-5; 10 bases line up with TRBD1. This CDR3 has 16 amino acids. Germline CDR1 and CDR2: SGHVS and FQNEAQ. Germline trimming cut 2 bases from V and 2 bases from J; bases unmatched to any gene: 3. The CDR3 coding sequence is TGTGCCAGCAGCTTATCTGGGACAGGGGGCAATCAGCCCCAGCATTTT. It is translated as CASSLSGTGGNQPQHF.

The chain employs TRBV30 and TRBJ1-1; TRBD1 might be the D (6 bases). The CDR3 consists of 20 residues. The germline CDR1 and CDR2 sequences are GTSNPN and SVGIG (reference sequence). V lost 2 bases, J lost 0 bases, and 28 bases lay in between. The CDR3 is CAWSRGTGNAGHFMNTEAFF. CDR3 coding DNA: TGTGCCTGGAGTCGTGGTACAGGGAATGCCGGACACTTTATGAACACTGAAGCTTTCTTT.

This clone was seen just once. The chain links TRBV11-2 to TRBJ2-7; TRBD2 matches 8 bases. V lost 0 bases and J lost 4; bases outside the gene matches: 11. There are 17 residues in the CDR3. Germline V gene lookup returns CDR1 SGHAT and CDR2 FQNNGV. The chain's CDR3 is CASSLDNPAGVGYEQYF. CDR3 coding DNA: TGTGCCAGCAGCTTAGATAATCCAGCGGGAGTAGGGTACGAGCAGTACTTC.

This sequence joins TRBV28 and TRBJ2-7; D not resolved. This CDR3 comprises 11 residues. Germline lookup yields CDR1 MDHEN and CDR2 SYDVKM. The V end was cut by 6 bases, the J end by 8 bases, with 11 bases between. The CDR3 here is CASRKDGKQYF. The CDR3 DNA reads TGTGCCAGCAGGAAAGATGGGAAGCAGTACTTC.

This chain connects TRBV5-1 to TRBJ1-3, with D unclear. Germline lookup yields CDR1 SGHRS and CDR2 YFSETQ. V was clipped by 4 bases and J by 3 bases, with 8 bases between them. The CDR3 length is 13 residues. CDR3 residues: CASSVGGGNTIYF. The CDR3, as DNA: TGCGCCAGCAGCGTGGGAGGTGGAAACACCATATATTTT.

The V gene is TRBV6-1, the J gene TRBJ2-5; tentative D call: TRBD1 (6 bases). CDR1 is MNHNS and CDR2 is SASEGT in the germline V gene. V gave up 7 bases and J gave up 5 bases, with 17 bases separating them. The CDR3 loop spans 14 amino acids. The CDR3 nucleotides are TGTGCCAGCATCTTACAGGGCTTCTACGAGACCCAGTACTTC. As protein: CASILQGFYETQYF.

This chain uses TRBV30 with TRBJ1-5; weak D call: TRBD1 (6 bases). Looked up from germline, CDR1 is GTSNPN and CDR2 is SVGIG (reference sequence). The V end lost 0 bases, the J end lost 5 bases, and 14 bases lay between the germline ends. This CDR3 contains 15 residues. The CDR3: CAWSVRGGPHQPQHF. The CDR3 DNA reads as TGTGCCTGGAGTGTACGGGGGGGGCCACATCAGCCCCAGCATTTT.

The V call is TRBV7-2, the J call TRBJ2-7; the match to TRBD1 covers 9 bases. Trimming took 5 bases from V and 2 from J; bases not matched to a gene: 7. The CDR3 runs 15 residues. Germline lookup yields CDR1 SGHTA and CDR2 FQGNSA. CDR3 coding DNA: TGTGCCAGCAGCCTCACAGGGGGCTTCACCTACGAGCAGTACTTC. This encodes CASSLTGGFTYEQYF.

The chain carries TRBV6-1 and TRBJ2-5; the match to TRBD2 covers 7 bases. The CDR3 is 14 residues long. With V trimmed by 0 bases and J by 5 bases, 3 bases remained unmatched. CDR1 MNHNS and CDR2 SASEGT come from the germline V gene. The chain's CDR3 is CASSEAPGGETQYF. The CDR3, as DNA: TGTGCCAGCAGTGAAGCGCCCGGGGGGGAGACCCAGTACTTC.

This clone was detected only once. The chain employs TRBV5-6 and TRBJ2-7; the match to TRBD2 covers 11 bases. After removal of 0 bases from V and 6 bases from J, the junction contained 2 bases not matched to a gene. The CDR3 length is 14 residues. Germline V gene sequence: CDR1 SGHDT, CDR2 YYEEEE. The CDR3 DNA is TGTGCCAGCAGCTTGGACCTAGCGGGAGGCGAGCAGTACTTC. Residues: CASSLDLAGGEQYF.

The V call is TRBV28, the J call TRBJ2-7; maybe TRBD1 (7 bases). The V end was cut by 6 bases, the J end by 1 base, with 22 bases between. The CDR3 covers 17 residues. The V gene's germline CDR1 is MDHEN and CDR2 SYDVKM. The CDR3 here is CASSLSWGDSSSYEQYF. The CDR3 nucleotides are TGTGCCAGCAGCCTATCCTGGGGGGACAGTAGTTCCTACGAGCAGTACTTC.

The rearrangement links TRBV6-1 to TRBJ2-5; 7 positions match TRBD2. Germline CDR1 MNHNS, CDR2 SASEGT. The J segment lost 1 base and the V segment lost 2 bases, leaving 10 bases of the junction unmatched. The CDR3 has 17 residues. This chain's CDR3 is CASSETQLAPSQETQYF. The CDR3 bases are TGTGCCAGCAGTGAAACCCAACTAGCGCCTAGCCAAGAGACCCAGTACTTC.

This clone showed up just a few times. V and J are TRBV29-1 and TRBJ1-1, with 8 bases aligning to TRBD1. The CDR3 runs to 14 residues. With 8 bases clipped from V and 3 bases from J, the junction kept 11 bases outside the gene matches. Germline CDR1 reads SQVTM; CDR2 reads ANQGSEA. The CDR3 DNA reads TGCAGCACCAACCGACAGGGGTTATACACTGAAGCTTTCTTT. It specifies CSTNRQGLYTEAFF.

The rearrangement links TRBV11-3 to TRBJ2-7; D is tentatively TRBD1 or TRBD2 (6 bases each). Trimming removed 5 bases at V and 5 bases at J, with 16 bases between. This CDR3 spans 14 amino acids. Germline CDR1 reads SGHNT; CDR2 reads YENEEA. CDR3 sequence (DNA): TGTGCCAGCAGCCCCCGTCGGGGGCTCGACGAGCAGTACTTC. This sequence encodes CASSPRRGLDEQYF.